This TCR beta chain was profiled in a study of cytomegalovirus exposure and HLA in healthy donors. Study findings and constraints: Sequence variants that were highly shared formed a cluster that was likely a sequencing artifact.

Trimming took off 4 bases at V and 2 bases at J, with 19 bases between the two ends. The CDR3 contains 17 residues. The germline V gene encodes CDR1 SGHVS and CDR2 FQNEAQ. About this clone: Antigen specificity is unknown.

The primer mix had 60 Vbeta and 13 Jbeta primers. TCRdb keeps only in-frame clones here, not all; method: immunoSEQ multiplex PCR. The data show some 110,000 clones, around 76% seen once. The chain has TRBV7-8 and TRBJ2-3, with D hard to call. The sequencing input was PBMCs. This sequence was found in a man aged 45-65 years in good health and CMV-seropositive. CDR3 sequence: CASSSQVAGLYTDTQYF. The CDR3 DNA reads TGTGCCAGCAGCTCCCAGGTGGCAGGCCTATACACAGATACGCAGTATTTT.